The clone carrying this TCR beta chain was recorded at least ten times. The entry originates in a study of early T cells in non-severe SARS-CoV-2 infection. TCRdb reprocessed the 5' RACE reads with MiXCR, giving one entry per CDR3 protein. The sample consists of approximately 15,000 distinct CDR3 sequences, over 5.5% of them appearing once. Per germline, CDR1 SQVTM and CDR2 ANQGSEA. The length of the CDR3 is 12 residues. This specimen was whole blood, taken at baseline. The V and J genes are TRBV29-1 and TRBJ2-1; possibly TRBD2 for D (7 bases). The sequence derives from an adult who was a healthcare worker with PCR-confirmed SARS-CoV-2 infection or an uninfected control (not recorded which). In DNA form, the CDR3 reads TGCGGGGGGGCCACTTACAACAATGAGCAGTTCTTC. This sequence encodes CGGATYNNEQFF.